The rows below give T cell receptor beta chains drawn from one sample of a study of spatial heterogeneity in lung cancer. Each CDR3 protein is one row after TCRdb ran MiXCR on the 5' RACE reads. The data contain 4,100 or so distinct CDR3 sequences, under 7.5% of them singletons. The sample here was lung tumor tissue, taken at surgery. These receptors were obtained from a male donor with early-stage non-small cell lung cancer. Both conserved end residues are part of each CDR3. The D gene is left open where the match is weak. Clone size is given for some rows only: seen once, a few or many times, or a class if the clone is expanded.

j_call: TRBJ2-7
v_call: TRBV12-3/TRBV12-4
clone_size: medium-sized
d_call: NA
cdr3_nt: TGTGCCAGCAGTTTAGGTCAGGACGGCTACGAGCAGTACTTC
cdr3_aa: CASSLGQDGYEQYF

j_call: TRBJ1-2
v_call: TRBV4-2
clone_size: medium-sized
d_call: TRBD1
cdr3_nt: TGTGCCAGCAGCCAAGAGGGACAGGGGGCGCGGGTCTATGGCTACACCTTC
cdr3_aa: CASSQEGQGARVYGYTF

j_call: TRBJ2-3
v_call: TRBV2
clone_size: medium-sized
d_call: TRBD1
cdr3_nt: TGTGCCAGCAGTGGAGGACAGGGGCTGGGAGATACGCAGTATTTT
cdr3_aa: CASSGGQGLGDTQYF

j_call: TRBJ2-7
v_call: TRBV7-9
clone_size: medium-sized
d_call: NA
cdr3_nt: TGTGCCAGCAGCCCCAGGGACACCTACGAGCAGTACTTC
cdr3_aa: CASSPRDTYEQYF

j_call: TRBJ2-2
v_call: TRBV12-3/TRBV12-4
clone_size: medium-sized
d_call: TRBD1
cdr3_nt: TGTGCCAGCAGTTGGACAGGGGTAACCGGGGAGCTGTTTTTT
cdr3_aa: CASSWTGVTGELFF

j_call: TRBJ2-7
v_call: TRBV30
clone_size: medium-sized
d_call: NA
cdr3_nt: TGTGCCTGGAGTGCTACATTCGGGGAGCAGTACTTC
cdr3_aa: CAWSATFGEQYF

j_call: TRBJ2-2
v_call: TRBV19
clone_size: NA
d_call: NA
cdr3_nt: TGTGCCACCAAAACCGAAGGGGCCAACACCGGGGAGCTGTTTTTT
cdr3_aa: CATKTEGANTGELFF

j_call: TRBJ1-2
v_call: TRBV5-1
clone_size: many
d_call: NA
cdr3_nt: TGCGCCAGCAGCTTGGACTTGAGTGCCGGTGGCTACACCTTC
cdr3_aa: CASSLDLSAGGYTF

j_call: TRBJ2-7
v_call: TRBV25-1
clone_size: medium-sized
d_call: NA
cdr3_nt: TGTGCCAGCAGTGAATACGGGGTGTTTAACGAGCAGTACTTC
cdr3_aa: CASSEYGVFNEQYF

j_call: TRBJ2-5
v_call: TRBV7-6
clone_size: medium-sized
d_call: TRBD2
cdr3_nt: TGTGCCAGCAGACCAACTAGCGGGAGTGGAGGAGAGACCCAGTACTTC
cdr3_aa: CASRPTSGSGGETQYF

j_call: TRBJ2-3
v_call: TRBV6-5
clone_size: medium-sized
d_call: TRBD1
cdr3_nt: TGTGCCAGCAGCCGGGACAGGGGGCGCGCAGATACGCAGTATTTT
cdr3_aa: CASSRDRGRADTQYF

j_call: TRBJ2-1
v_call: TRBV12-3/TRBV12-4
clone_size: medium-sized
d_call: NA
cdr3_nt: TGTGCCAGCAGGCCATCCTCTAGCGATGAGCAGTTCTTC
cdr3_aa: CASRPSSSDEQFF

j_call: TRBJ2-7
v_call: TRBV28
clone_size: medium-sized
d_call: NA
cdr3_nt: TGTGCCAGCAGCCTTATAGGAGGGCGAAAAGAGCAGTACTTC
cdr3_aa: CASSLIGGRKEQYF

j_call: TRBJ2-5
v_call: TRBV7-3
clone_size: many
d_call: NA
cdr3_nt: TGTGCCAGCAGCCGGGAGGACAGTCAAGAGACCCAGTACTTC
cdr3_aa: CASSREDSQETQYF

j_call: TRBJ2-5
v_call: TRBV9
clone_size: few
d_call: NA
cdr3_nt: TGTGCCAGCAGCGTAGCGGGTCGGCAGCAAGAGACCCAGTACTTC
cdr3_aa: CASSVAGRQQETQYF

j_call: TRBJ2-2
v_call: TRBV7-9
clone_size: medium-sized
d_call: TRBD2
cdr3_nt: TGTGCCAGCAGCCACTGGACTAGCGGTGACACCGGGGAGCTGTTTTTT
cdr3_aa: CASSHWTSGDTGELFF

j_call: TRBJ2-3
v_call: TRBV24-1
clone_size: many
d_call: TRBD1
cdr3_nt: TGTGCCACCAGTGATTCAGGGGGACCCCAAGATACGCAGTATTTT
cdr3_aa: CATSDSGGPQDTQYF

j_call: TRBJ2-1
v_call: TRBV11-2
clone_size: medium-sized
d_call: TRBD1
cdr3_nt: TGTGCCAGCAGAACGGACAGGGGCGCCGGTGAGCAGTTCTTC
cdr3_aa: CASRTDRGAGEQFF

j_call: TRBJ1-5
v_call: TRBV13
clone_size: few
d_call: TRBD1
cdr3_nt: TGTGCCAGCAGCCCAGGGGGGGGCAGGAGCAATCAGCCCCAGCATTTT
cdr3_aa: CASSPGGGRSNQPQHF

j_call: TRBJ2-3
v_call: TRBV20-1
clone_size: medium-sized
d_call: NA
cdr3_nt: TGCAGTGCGCCGAGCGGTGCTAGCACAGATACGCAGTATTTT
cdr3_aa: CSAPSGASTDTQYF

j_call: TRBJ1-1
v_call: TRBV5-1
clone_size: many
d_call: NA
cdr3_nt: TGCGCCAGCAGCTCGAACAGGGACGGAGCTTTCTTT
cdr3_aa: CASSSNRDGAFF

j_call: TRBJ2-5
v_call: TRBV7-2
clone_size: NA
d_call: NA
cdr3_nt: TGTGCCAGCAGCTTAGGGGTACAGGGACGGGCCGGGGGATACTTC
cdr3_aa: CASSLGVQGRAGGYF

j_call: TRBJ2-5
v_call: TRBV20-1
clone_size: many
d_call: NA
cdr3_nt: TGCAGTGCTACCTGGGACGGGGAACAAGAGACCCAGTACTTC
cdr3_aa: CSATWDGEQETQYF

j_call: TRBJ1-1
v_call: TRBV7-2
clone_size: many
d_call: NA
cdr3_nt: TGTGCCAGCAGCTTAAACGGGGCGCGAATAACTGAAGCTTTCTTT
cdr3_aa: CASSLNGARITEAFF

j_call: TRBJ1-1
v_call: TRBV12-3/TRBV12-4
clone_size: NA
d_call: TRBD1
cdr3_nt: TGTGCCAGCACACGCCCGGGACAGGGGGACACTGAAGCTTTCTTT
cdr3_aa: CASTRPGQGDTEAFF

j_call: TRBJ2-3
v_call: TRBV5-1
clone_size: medium-sized
d_call: NA
cdr3_nt: TGCGCCAGCAGCTTTACGATTAGCGGAAGCACAGATACGCAGTATTTT
cdr3_aa: CASSFTISGSTDTQYF

j_call: TRBJ1-1
v_call: TRBV7-9
clone_size: many
d_call: NA
cdr3_nt: TGTGCCAGCAGCCAACTCGTCGCTGAAGCTTTCTTT
cdr3_aa: CASSQLVAEAFF

j_call: TRBJ1-5
v_call: TRBV7-9
clone_size: NA
d_call: NA
cdr3_nt: TGTGCCAGCAGCCCCGCGGGCCAAAATCAGCCCCAGCATTTT
cdr3_aa: CASSPAGQNQPQHF

j_call: TRBJ2-3
v_call: TRBV7-2
clone_size: many
d_call: NA
cdr3_nt: TGTGCCAGCAGCACGACCACAGATACGCAGTATTTT
cdr3_aa: CASSTTTDTQYF

j_call: TRBJ2-2
v_call: TRBV7-3
clone_size: many
d_call: TRBD2
cdr3_nt: TGTGCCAGCAGCTTAAACACCGGGACTAGCGGGGTCACCGGGGAGCTGTTTTTT
cdr3_aa: CASSLNTGTSGVTGELFF

j_call: TRBJ2-2
v_call: TRBV5-1
clone_size: many
d_call: NA
cdr3_nt: TGCGCCAGCAGCTTGGGAAACCCGAACACCGGGGAGCTGTTTTTT
cdr3_aa: CASSLGNPNTGELFF

j_call: TRBJ2-1
v_call: TRBV18
clone_size: many
d_call: TRBD2
cdr3_nt: TGTGCCAGCTCACCGCTCGAGGCGGGAGGTAATAATGAGCAGTTCTTC
cdr3_aa: CASSPLEAGGNNEQFF

j_call: TRBJ2-7
v_call: TRBV12-3/TRBV12-4
clone_size: NA
d_call: NA
cdr3_nt: TGTGCCAGCAGTTACGGGCAGGGTGGGGAGCAGTACTTC
cdr3_aa: CASSYGQGGEQYF

j_call: TRBJ2-3
v_call: TRBV2
clone_size: many
d_call: NA
cdr3_nt: TGTGCCCGTCGGGGAGGGGGATATGGCACAGATACGCAGTATTTT
cdr3_aa: CARRGGGYGTDTQYF